This T cell receptor (beta chain) is from a study of Tregs in tolerant kidney transplant recipients. Study conclusions and caveats: Donor-specific Treg expansion exceeded global Treg expansion in tolerant patients, suggesting antigen drive. Nucleotide sequences could not be compared across some patients' samples due to primer changes. Biological reproducibility was not directly addressed, but technical replication error appeared minimal. Few patients were studied, so findings need validation in larger groups.

TCRdb's table, derived via immunoSEQ multiplex PCR, lists solely in-frame clones and lacks some. The sample comprises about 77,000 clones, roughly 98% of which are singletons, and around 0.6% rests with the top ten. V shed 0 bases, J shed 3 bases, and the junction held 4 bases outside the gene matches. Per germline, CDR1 SGDLS and CDR2 YYNGEE. CDR3 length: 15 amino acids. With respect to this clone: The antigen remains unidentified.

This sample comprised CD4+ T cells from blood, obtained before the transplant. This TCR was recovered from a human donor who received a combined kidney and bone marrow transplant. The chain has TRBV9 and TRBJ2-7; TRBD2 aligns across 9 bases. The CDR3 nucleotides are TGTGCCAGCAGCGTAGGACTAGCGGAGGGCTACGAGCAGTACTTC. This gives the protein CASSVGLAEGYEQYF. Full variable domain (remainder filled in from reference TRBV9 and TRBJ2-7): DSGVTQTPKHLITATGQRVTLRCSPRSGDLSVYWYQQSLDQGLQFLIQYYNGEERAKGNILERFSAQQFPDLHSELNLSSLELGDSALYFCASSVGLAEGYEQYFGPGTRLTVT.